This T cell receptor beta chain is from a study of blood T cell repertoires in COVID-19. For the study at large: Donors in the United States, Italy and Spain gave samples during acute or convalescent COVID-19. Sample material is recorded as cDNA or gDNA derived from T cells, B-cell-depleted T cells, or PBMCs.

Original methodology: By means of reference gene primer amplification, nucleated cell counts were estimated. Measured with immunoSEQ multiplex PCR; TCRdb has only the in-frame clones, and not every one. The DNA gave D and trimming, while V, J and clone size come from that table. The data hold a few hundred thousand clones, with about 86% observed a single time. Sequencing used peripheral blood. The receptor comes from a man aged 50 to 59 with active or convalescent COVID-19.

This CDR3 reads CASAGGYNSPLHF. The CDR3 region has the DNA TGTGCCTCCGCGGGGGGATATAATTCACCCCTCCACTTT. The gene calls are TRBV30 and TRBJ1-6; maybe TRBD1 (5 bases). This CDR3 region has 13 residues. Germline CDR1 GTSNPN, CDR2 SVGIG (reference sequence). Trimming stripped 7 bases from V and 4 bases from J, with 11 bases between. Combining the CDR3 with reference TRBV30 and TRBJ1-6 gives the whole variable domain SQTIHQWPATLVQPVGSPLSLECTVEGTSNPNLYWYRQAAGRGLQLLFYSVGIGQISSEVPQNLSASRPQDRQFILSSKKLLLSDSGFYLCASAGGYNSPLHFGNGTRLTVT.